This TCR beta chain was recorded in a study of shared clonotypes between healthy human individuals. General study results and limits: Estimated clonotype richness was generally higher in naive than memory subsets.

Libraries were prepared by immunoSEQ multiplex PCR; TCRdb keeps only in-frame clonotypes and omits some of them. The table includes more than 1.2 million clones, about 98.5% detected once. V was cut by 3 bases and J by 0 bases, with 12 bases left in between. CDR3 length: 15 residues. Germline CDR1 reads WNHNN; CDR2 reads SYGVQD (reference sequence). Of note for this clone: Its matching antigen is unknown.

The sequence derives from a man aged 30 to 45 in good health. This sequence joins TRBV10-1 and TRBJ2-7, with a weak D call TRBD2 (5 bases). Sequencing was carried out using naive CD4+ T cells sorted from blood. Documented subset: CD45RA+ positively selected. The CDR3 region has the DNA TGCGCCAGCAGTGACCGGGGTATCAGCTCCTACGAGCAGTACTTC. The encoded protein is CASSDRGISSYEQYF.